This T cell receptor (beta chain) was captured by sequencing in a study of blood T cell repertoires in COVID-19. Across the whole study: Samples of COVID-19 (acute and convalescent) were obtained from the United States, Italy and Spain. From T cells, B-cell-depleted T cells, or PBMCs came the material, which was cDNA or gDNA.

Authors' processing steps: Reference gene primer amplification yielded estimated nucleated cell counts. The repertoire was sequenced with immunoSEQ multiplex PCR; TCRdb's copy has only in-frame clones and lacks some. For V, J and clone size, that table is used; D and trimming come from the DNA. Of more than 35,000 clones in the sample, about nine tenths are singletons; the top ten hold 15% to 17%. With 4 bases clipped from V and 4 bases from J, the junction kept 2 bases outside the gene matches. The germline CDR1 and CDR2 sequences are MNHEY and SMNVEV (reference sequence). There are 14 residues in the CDR3.

Sequencing input: peripheral blood. The chain links TRBV27 to TRBJ2-7, with TRBD2 matching over 12 bases. The receptor's source is a woman under 40 in a cohort sampled during active COVID-19. CDR3: CASSSLAGGYEQYF. The CDR3 coding sequence is TGTGCCAGCAGTTCACTAGCGGGAGGTTACGAGCAGTACTTC.